The table lists the clone carrying this T cell receptor (beta chain) with a few counts. Its antigen is undetermined. These data belong to a study of vaccination effects on CD4 cells after COVID-19. Investigators separated out CD4+ T cells once approximately 10 days of culture had passed. Either the mRNA-1273 or the BNT162b2 vaccine was given to participants as two doses. Profiling relied on immunoSEQ multiplex PCR, and the TCRdb table lists in-frame clones only, not all of them. The top ten hold less than 2.5% of the sample, which has some 69,000 clones, around 73% seen once. The sequence was collected from a human donor who received a COVID-19 vaccine. Specimen: CD4+ T cells from PBMCs cultured without peptide, collected after COVID-19 vaccination.

DNA for the CDR3: TGCGCCAGCAGCTGGACTAGCGGGCATACCGGGGAGCTGTTTTTT. It codes for CASSWTSGHTGELFF. This chain connects TRBV5-1 to TRBJ2-2; TRBD2 matches at 11 bases. The V segment lost 3 bases and the J segment 5 bases; nucleotides outside the gene matches: 3. The CDR3 extends over 15 amino acids. The germline CDR1 and CDR2 sequences are SGHRS and YFSETQ.